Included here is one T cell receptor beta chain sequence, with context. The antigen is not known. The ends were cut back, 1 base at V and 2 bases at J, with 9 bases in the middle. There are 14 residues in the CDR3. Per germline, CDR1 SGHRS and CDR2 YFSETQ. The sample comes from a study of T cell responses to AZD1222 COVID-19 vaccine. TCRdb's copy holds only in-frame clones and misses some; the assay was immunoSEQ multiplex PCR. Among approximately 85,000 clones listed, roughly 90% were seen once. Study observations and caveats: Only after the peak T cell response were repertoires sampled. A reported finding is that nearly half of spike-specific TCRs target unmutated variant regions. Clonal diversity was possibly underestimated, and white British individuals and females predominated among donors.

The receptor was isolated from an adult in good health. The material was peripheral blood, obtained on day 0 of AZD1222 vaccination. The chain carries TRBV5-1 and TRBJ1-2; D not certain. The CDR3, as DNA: TGCGCCAGCAGCTTGAGGGATAGGAACTATGGCTACACCTTC. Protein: CASSLRDRNYGYTF. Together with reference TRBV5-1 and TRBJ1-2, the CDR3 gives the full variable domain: KAGVTQTPRYLIKTRGQQVTLSCSPISGHRSVSWYQQTPGQGLQFLFEYFSETQRNKGNFPGRFSGRQFSNSRSEMNVSTLELGDSALYLCASSLRDRNYGYTFGSGTRLTVV.